This TCR beta chain was identified during a study of blood T cells in healthy people across ages. Study results and caveats: Compared with aged donors, long-lived donors showed fewer expanded clones, suggesting selection. Total diversity from one million sequenced T cells was likely underestimated. Among T cells, TCR beta diversity per million cells dropped roughly linearly as age rose.

This clonotype was observed a handful of times. The antigen is undetermined. A second roughly 6 to 11 cycle PCR used barcoded and J-beta primers. TCRdb analysed the 5' RACE reads with MiXCR anew, one entry per CDR3 protein. The sample lists 980,000 or so distinct CDR3 sequences; around 48% were seen once. Germline V lookup: CDR1 LGHNA, CDR2 YNFKEQ. This CDR3 has 15 residues. Trimming removed 3 bases at V and 3 bases at J, with 15 bases between. This TCR was sampled from a man in his thirties or forties in good health. This sequence joins TRBV4-2 and TRBJ2-7, with D perhaps matching TRBD2 (5 bases). The sample was blood. The CDR3 spells CASSQEVGRGYEQYF. The DNA for the CDR3 is TGTGCCAGCAGCCAGGAGGTAGGGCGAGGCTACGAGCAGTACTTC.